This T cell receptor beta chain was found in a study of T-cell reconstitution after alpha-beta-depleted transplantation in children. There are many counts of this clonotype. It was with unique molecular identifiers that the TCRbeta library was prepared. TCRdb reprocessed the PCR reads with MiXCR, giving one entry per CDR3 protein. The sample shows 450,000 to 600,000 distinct CDR3 sequences, 10% of them seen only once. This CDR3 comprises 13 residues. Trimming left V 3 bases short and J 4 bases short, with 11 bases between. Germline values: CDR1 SQVTM, CDR2 ANQGSEA. This clonotype originated in a child aged 2-9 years with inherited bone marrow failure, due to receive a stem cell transplant. Sequencing used PBMCs, obtained before TCRalphabeta/CD19-depleted stem cell transplant. The chain couples TRBV29-1 to TRBJ2-3; D remains ambiguous. CDR3 residues: CSVDDGRPDTQYF. Written as DNA, the CDR3 is TGCAGCGTTGATGACGGTCGCCCAGATACGCAGTATTTT.